The 14 T cell receptor beta chains listed next were all sequenced from one sample in a study of blood T cells in healthy people across ages. A sample-barcoded 5' primer and a J-beta primer mix were used in a second PCR of roughly 6 to 11 cycles. TCRdb used MiXCR to reprocess the 5' RACE reads, holding one entry per CDR3 protein. Seen here are 800,000 to 900,000 distinct CDR3 sequences, under 80% observed once, and the top ten hold around a quarter. Sequencing input: blood. The receptors were gathered from a man aged 25-45 years in good health.

The CDR3 sequence is CASSQDGDRVGYGYTF. In nucleotides, the CDR3 is TGCGCCAGCAGCCAAGATGGGGACAGGGTTGGGTATGGCTACACCTTC. The V and J genes are TRBV4-1 and TRBJ1-2, with 9 bases fitting TRBD1. Looked up from germline, CDR1 is MGHRA and CDR2 is YSYEKL. J lost 5 bases, V lost 0 bases, and 7 bases had no gene match. The CDR3 is made up of 16 amino acids.

The J gene is TRBJ1-4, the V gene TRBV7-9, with D unclear. The CDR3 length is 18 residues. Germline CDR1 is SEHNR and CDR2 is FQNEAQ (reference sequence). Trimming took off 5 bases at V and 0 bases at J, with 19 bases between the two ends. The CDR3 DNA reads as TGTGCCAGCAGCCCTATGATGGCAGACCTCGCAACTAATGAAAAACTGTTTTTT. It translates to CASSPMMADLATNEKLFF.

The gene calls are TRBV21-1 and TRBJ2-3; the table's TRBD1 call for D was not verified on the DNA. TRBV21-1 constitutes a pseudogene. The CDR3 covers 13 residues. CDR3 residues: CARGGRGPDTQYF. CDR3 sequence (DNA): TGTGCCAGGGGGGGCAGGGGCCCAGATACGCAGTATTTT.

This sequence joins TRBV28 and TRBJ2-4, with a weak D call TRBD1 (6 bases). The J call may be faulty, since TRBJ2-7 better matches the DNA end. CDR3 length equals 15 residues. Per germline, CDR1 MDHEN and CDR2 SYDVKM. Here the CDR3 DNA reads TGTGCCAGCAGAACTCACAGGGATGGGTCCTACGAGCAGTACTTC. It specifies CASRTHRDGSYEQYF.

The chain joins TRBV12-3 or TRBV12-4 to TRBJ2-3; D gene uncertain. The CDR3 spans 17 residues. The V end was cut by 3 bases, the J end by 0 bases, with 16 bases between. The CDR3 region has the DNA TGTGCCAGCAGTTTTCCCGTTGACACCCTTAGCACAGATACGCAGTATTTT. Translation gives CASSFPVDTLSTDTQYF.

CDR3 amino acids: CASSREGADEQFF. CDR3 coding DNA: TGTGCCAGCAGCCGCGAGGGGGCCGATGAGCAGTTCTTC. The V and J genes are TRBV5-6 and TRBJ2-1; TRBD1 agrees at 7 bases. V shed 4 bases and J 8 bases; nucleotides not matched to a gene: 6. In germline, CDR1 is SGHDT, CDR2 YYEEEE. The CDR3 contains 13 residues.

The rearrangement joins TRBV15 to TRBJ2-5; no reliable D call. CDR1 is LNHNV and CDR2 is YYDKDF in the germline V gene (reference sequence). The CDR3 loop spans 13 amino acids. V was pared by 1 base and J by 3 bases, with 6 bases between. For the CDR3, the DNA is TGTGCCACCAGCAGAGCCCCAAAAGAGACCCAGTACTTC. This sequence encodes CATSRAPKETQYF. Full variable domain (rest looked up from reference TRBV15 and TRBJ2-5): DAMVIQNPRYQVTQFGKPVTLSCSQTLNHNVMYWYQQKSSQAPKLLFHYYDKDFNNEADTPDNFQSRRPNTSFCFLDIRSPGLGDTAMYLCATSRAPKETQYFGPGTRLLVL.

This rearrangement joins TRBV12-3 or TRBV12-4 to TRBJ2-3, with TRBD2 as a possible D gene (7 bases). V lost 5 bases and J 0 bases, leaving 18 bases between the germline ends. CDR3 size: 17 residues. CDR3 loop: CASSPMGGAGSTDTQYF. Written as DNA, the CDR3 is TGTGCCAGCAGTCCGATGGGGGGGGCCGGAAGCACAGATACGCAGTATTTT.

A few counts support this clonotype. The CDR3 region is CSASGTGYFYEQYF. The CDR3 DNA is TGCAGTGCCTCCGGGACAGGTTATTTCTACGAGCAGTACTTC. V gene TRBV20-1 combines with J gene TRBJ2-7; 8 nucleotides match TRBD1. There are 14 residues in the CDR3. Germline assignment: CDR1 DFQATT and CDR2 SNEGSKA (reference sequence). Germline trimming cut 6 bases from V and 3 bases from J; bases unmatched to any gene: 10.

This chain connects TRBV19 to TRBJ2-5; D may be TRBD2 (5 bases). CDR1 and CDR2 from the germline V gene are LNHDA and SQIVND (reference sequence). This CDR3 is 12 amino acids long. Trimming shortened V by 10 bases and J by 7 bases, and 16 bases separated the two germline ends. The CDR3 nucleotides read TGTGCCACCTCCGGACCCGAGGGGACCCAGTACTTC. Residues: CATSGPEGTQYF.

The chain links TRBV12-3 or TRBV12-4 to TRBJ2-3, with no clear D. V lost 2 bases to trimming and J lost 4 bases, with 13 bases between them. This CDR3 region has 15 residues. The CDR3 spells CASSLYRKSADTQYF. The CDR3 nucleotides are TGTGCCAGCAGTTTATACCGAAAGAGCGCAGATACGCAGTATTTT.

This clonotype has a single count. This sequence joins TRBV5-5 and TRBJ2-7; D gene unclear. This CDR3 contains 13 residues. CDR1 is SGHKS and CDR2 is YYEKEE in the germline V gene (reference sequence). The V end lost 6 bases, the J end lost 4 bases, and 14 bases lay between the germline ends. The CDR3 sequence: CASTSSENYEQYF. The CDR3 DNA is TGTGCCAGCACCTCATCGGAGAATTACGAGCAGTACTTC.

The rearrangement links TRBV20-1 to TRBJ2-3; perhaps TRBD2 as D (6 bases). The CDR3 contains 16 residues. V was cut by 3 bases and J by 3 bases, with 19 bases left in between. Per the germline V gene, CDR1 is DFQATT and CDR2 is SNEGSKA (reference sequence). The CDR3 coding sequence is TGCAGTGCTAGCCCCTACGTGCGGGGAGCTACAGATACGCAGTATTTT. Translation: CSASPYVRGATDTQYF.

V usage is TRBV7-3 and J usage is TRBJ2-5; D remains unclear. V lost 0 bases and J 2 bases, leaving 10 bases between the germline ends. From germline, CDR1 is SGHTA and CDR2 FQGTGA. The CDR3 length is 15 residues. The CDR3 here is CASSLTAERQETQYF. As DNA, the CDR3 is TGTGCCAGCAGCTTAACCGCGGAGAGACAAGAGACCCAGTACTTC.